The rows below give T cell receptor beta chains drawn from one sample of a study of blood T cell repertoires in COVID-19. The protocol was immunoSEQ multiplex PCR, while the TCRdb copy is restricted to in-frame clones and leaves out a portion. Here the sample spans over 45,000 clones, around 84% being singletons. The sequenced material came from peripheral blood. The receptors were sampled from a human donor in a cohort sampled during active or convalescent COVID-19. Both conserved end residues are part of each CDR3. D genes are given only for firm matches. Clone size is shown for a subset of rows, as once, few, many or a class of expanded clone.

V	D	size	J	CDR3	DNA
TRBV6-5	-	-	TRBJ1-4	CASSYSSTNEKLFF	TGTGCCAGCAGTTACTCCTCAACTAATGAAAAACTGTTTTTT
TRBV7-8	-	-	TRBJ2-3	CASILSPGLATDTQYF	TGTGCCAGCATCCTTAGTCCCGGGCTAGCAACAGATACGCAGTATTTT
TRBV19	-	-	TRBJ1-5	CASSIPGPRNQPQHF	TGTGCCAGTAGTATCCCTGGTCCCAGAAATCAGCCCCAGCATTTT
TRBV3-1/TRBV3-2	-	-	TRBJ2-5	CASSQGRGMKTQYF	TGTGCCAGCAGCCAAGGGCGGGGAATGAAGACCCAGTACTTC
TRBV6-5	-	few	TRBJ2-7	CASSYSLDSSYEQYF	TGTGCCAGCAGTTACTCGCTGGACTCATCCTACGAGCAGTACTTC
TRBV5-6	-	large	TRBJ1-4	CASSLSPSLEKLFF	TGTGCCAGCAGCTTAAGCCCTAGCTTGGAAAAACTGTTTTTT
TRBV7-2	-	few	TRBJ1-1	CASSLAAGNTEAFF	TGTGCCAGCAGCTTAGCGGCGGGCAACACTGAAGCTTTCTTT
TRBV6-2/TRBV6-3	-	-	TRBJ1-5	CASSWRSPEPQHF	TGTGCCAGCAGTTGGAGGTCTCCGGAGCCCCAGCATTTT
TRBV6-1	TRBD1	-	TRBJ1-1	CVSSEGRGLFTEAFF	TGTGTCAGCAGTGAGGGCAGGGGGCTTTTTACTGAAGCTTTCTTT
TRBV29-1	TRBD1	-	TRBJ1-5	CSVIAGGGEPQHF	TGCAGCGTCATTGCAGGGGGTGGAGAGCCCCAGCATTTT
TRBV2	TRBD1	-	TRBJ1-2	CASSGTGSNYGYTF	TGTGCCAGCAGTGGGACAGGGTCTAACTATGGCTACACCTTC
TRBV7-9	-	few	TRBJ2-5	CASSLEDGGETQYF	TGTGCCAGCAGCTTAGAGGATGGGGGGGAGACCCAGTACTTC
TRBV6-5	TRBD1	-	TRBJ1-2	CASSQGAGTGGYTF	TGTGCCAGCAGCCAAGGGGCAGGGACAGGGGGCTACACCTTC
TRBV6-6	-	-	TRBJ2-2	CASMGTQNTGELFF	TGTGCCAGCATGGGGACACAGAACACCGGGGAGCTGTTTTTT
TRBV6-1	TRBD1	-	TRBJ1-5	CASSEMGQLSNQPQHF	TGTGCCAGCAGTGAAATGGGACAGCTTAGCAATCAGCCCCAGCATTTT
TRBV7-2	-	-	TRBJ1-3	CASSFPSGGLSGNTIYF	TGTGCCAGCAGCTTTCCCAGTGGAGGACTCTCTGGAAACACCATATATTTT
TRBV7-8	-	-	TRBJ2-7	CASSSTGWGEQYF	TGTGCCAGCAGCTCGACAGGTTGGGGCGAGCAGTACTTC
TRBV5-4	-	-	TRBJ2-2	CASSFYFGGSNTGELFF	TGTGCCAGCAGCTTCTACTTTGGGGGCTCGAACACCGGGGAGCTGTTTTTT
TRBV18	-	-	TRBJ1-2	CASSPMGGPNGYTF	TGTGCCAGCTCACCGATGGGGGGACCGAATGGCTACACCTTC
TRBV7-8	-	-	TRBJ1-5	CASSPGAGTNQPQHF	TGTGCCAGCAGCCCGGGAGCAGGGACCAATCAGCCCCAGCATTTT
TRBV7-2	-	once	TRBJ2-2	CASSSGGSTGELFF	TGTGCCAGCAGCTCTGGTGGGAGCACCGGGGAGCTGTTTTTT
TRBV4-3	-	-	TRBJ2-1	CASSQGGSSYNEQFF	TGCGCCAGCAGCCAAGGCGGCAGCTCCTACAATGAGCAGTTCTTC
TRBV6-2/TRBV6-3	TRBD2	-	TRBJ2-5	CASNPRNRGGSQETQYF	TGTGCCAGCAACCCACGGAATCGCGGGGGGTCCCAAGAGACCCAGTACTTC
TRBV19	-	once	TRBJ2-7	CASSISLRRDYEQYF	TGTGCCAGTAGTATAAGCTTAAGGCGGGACTACGAGCAGTACTTC
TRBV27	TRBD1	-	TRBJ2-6	CASSKTGTGGTNVLTF	TGTGCCAGCAGTAAAACCGGGACAGGGGGGACCAACGTCCTGACTTTC
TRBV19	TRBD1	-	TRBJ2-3	CASSILQGVGSDTQYF	TGTGCCAGTAGTATTTTACAGGGGGTCGGTTCGGATACGCAGTATTTT
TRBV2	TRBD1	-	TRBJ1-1	CAGARDRVVGAFF	TGTGCCGGAGCCCGGGACAGGGTAGTTGGGGCTTTCTTT
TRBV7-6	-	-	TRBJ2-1	CASSLASLGEQFF	TGTGCCAGCAGCTTAGCTTCACTAGGCGAGCAGTTCTTC
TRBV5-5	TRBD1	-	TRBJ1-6	CASSLGVTGGSPLHF	TGTGCCAGCAGCTTGGGAGTGACAGGGGGTTCACCCCTCCACTTT
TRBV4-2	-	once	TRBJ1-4	CASSPGLTAATNEKLFF	TGTGCCAGCAGCCCGGGACTTACGGCTGCAACTAATGAAAAACTGTTTTTT
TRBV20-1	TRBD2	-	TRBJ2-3	CSASPGGDFARTQYF	TGCAGTGCTAGTCCTGGGGGGGATTTCGCCCGTACGCAGTATTTT
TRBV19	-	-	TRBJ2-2	CASSAELSPNTGELFF	TGTGCCAGTAGTGCGGAATTGAGCCCAAACACCGGGGAGCTGTTTTTT
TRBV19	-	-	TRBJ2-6	CASSIQGSTGANVLTF	TGTGCCAGTAGTATACAGGGATCCACTGGGGCCAACGTCCTGACTTTC
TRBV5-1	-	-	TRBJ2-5	CASSLAGILGTQYF	TGCGCCAGCAGCTTGGCGGGGATCCTGGGGACCCAGTACTTC